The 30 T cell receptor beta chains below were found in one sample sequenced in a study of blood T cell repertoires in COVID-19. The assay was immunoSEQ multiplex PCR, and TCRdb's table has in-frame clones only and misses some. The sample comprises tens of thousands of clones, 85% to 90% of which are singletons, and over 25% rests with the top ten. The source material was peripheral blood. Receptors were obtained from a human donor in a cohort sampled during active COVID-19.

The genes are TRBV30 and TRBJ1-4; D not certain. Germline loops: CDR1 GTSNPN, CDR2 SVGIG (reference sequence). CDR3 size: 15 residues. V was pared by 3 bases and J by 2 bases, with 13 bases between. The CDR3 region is CAWSPRGSTNEKLFF. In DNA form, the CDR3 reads TGTGCCTGGAGCCCCCGAGGAAGCACTAATGAAAAACTGTTTTTT.

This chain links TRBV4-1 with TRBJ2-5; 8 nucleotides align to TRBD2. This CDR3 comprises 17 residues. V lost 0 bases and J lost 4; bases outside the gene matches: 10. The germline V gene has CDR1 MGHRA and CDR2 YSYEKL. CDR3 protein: CASSQDGNSGNGETQYF. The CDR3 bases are TGCGCCAGCAGCCAAGATGGTAATAGCGGGAATGGAGAGACCCAGTACTTC.

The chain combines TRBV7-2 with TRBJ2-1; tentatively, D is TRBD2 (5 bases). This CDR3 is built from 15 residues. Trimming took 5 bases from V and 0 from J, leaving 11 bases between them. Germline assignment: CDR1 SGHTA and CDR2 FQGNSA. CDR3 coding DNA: TGTGCCAGCAGCGCGCGGACTCTCTCCTACAATGAGCAGTTCTTC. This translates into CASSARTLSYNEQFF.

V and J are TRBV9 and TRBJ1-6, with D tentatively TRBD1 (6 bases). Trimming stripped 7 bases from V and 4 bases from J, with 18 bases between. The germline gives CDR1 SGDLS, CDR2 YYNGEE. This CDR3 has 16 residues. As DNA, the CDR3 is TGTGCCAGCTCCCCCGGGGACACCGCTTATAATTCACCCCTCCACTTT. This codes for CASSPGDTAYNSPLHF.

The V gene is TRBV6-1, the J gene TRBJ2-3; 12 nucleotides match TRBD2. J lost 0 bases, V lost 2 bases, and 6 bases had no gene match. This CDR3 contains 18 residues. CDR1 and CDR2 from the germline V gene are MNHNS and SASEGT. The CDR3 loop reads CASSERASGRASTDTQYF. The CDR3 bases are TGTGCCAGCAGTGAAAGGGCTAGCGGGAGGGCAAGCACAGATACGCAGTATTTT.

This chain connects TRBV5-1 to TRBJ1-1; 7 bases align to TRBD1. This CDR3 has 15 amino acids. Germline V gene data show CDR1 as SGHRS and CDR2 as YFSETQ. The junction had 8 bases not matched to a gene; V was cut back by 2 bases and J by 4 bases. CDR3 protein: CASSFTGAVSTEAFF. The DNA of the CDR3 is TGCGCCAGCAGCTTTACAGGGGCTGTATCCACTGAAGCTTTCTTT.

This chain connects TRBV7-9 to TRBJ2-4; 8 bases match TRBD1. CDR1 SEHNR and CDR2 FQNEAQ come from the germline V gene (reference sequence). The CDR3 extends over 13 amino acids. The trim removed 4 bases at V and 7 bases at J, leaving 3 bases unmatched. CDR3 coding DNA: TGTGCCAGCAGCTCAGGGGGCCAGAACATTCAGTACTTC. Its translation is CASSSGGQNIQYF.

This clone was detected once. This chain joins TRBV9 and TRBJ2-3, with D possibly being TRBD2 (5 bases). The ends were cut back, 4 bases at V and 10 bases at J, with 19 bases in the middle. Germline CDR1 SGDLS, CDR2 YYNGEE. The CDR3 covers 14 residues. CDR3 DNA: TGTGCCAGCAGCAAAACCACGGACTCTGAGGCGCAGTATTTT. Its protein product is CASSKTTDSEAQYF.

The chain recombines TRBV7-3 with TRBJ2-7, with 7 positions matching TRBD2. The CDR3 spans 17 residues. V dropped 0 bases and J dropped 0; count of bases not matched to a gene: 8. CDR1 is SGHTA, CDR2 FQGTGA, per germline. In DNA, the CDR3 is TGTGCCAGCAGCTTAACTTCCCAGCGGGGCGCCTCCTACGAGCAGTACTTC. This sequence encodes CASSLTSQRGASYEQYF.

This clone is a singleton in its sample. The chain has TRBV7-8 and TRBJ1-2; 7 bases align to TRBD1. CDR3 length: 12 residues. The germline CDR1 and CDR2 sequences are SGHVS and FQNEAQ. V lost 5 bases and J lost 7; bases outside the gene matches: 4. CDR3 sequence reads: CASSVNRGGYTF. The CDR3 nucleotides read TGTGCCAGCAGCGTAAACAGGGGTGGCTACACCTTC.

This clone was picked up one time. The CDR3 spells CASSLHTTNEKLFF. In DNA, the CDR3 is TGTGCCAGCAGTTTACACACAACTAATGAAAAACTGTTTTTT. V usage is TRBV28 and J usage is TRBJ1-4; D ambiguous. Germline values: CDR1 MDHEN, CDR2 SYDVKM. This CDR3 has 14 residues. Between the trimmed V and J ends, which lost 2 bases and 0 bases, there was a span of 4 bases.

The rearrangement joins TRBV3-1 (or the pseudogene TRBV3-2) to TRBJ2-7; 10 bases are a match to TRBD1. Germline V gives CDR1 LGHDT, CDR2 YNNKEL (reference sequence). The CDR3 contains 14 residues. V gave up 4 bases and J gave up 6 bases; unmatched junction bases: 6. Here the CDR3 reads CASSPRDRGLEQYF. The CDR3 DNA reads TGTGCCAGCAGCCCCCGGGACAGGGGACTCGAGCAGTACTTC.

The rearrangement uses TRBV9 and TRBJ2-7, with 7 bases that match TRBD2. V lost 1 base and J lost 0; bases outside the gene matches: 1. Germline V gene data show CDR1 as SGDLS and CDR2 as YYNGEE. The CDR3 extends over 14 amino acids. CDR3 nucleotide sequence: TGTGCCAGCAGCGTACGGGGGGACTCCTACGAGCAGTACTTC. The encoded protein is CASSVRGDSYEQYF.

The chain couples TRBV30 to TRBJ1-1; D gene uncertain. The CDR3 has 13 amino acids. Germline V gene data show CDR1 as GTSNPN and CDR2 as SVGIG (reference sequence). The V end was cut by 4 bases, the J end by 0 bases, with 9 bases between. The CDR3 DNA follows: TGTGCCTGGATTAAGGAGGTGAACACTGAAGCTTTCTTT. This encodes CAWIKEVNTEAFF. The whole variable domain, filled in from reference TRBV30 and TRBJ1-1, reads SQTIHQWPATLVQPVGSPLSLECTVEGTSNPNLYWYRQAAGRGLQLLFYSVGIGQISSEVPQNLSASRPQDRQFILSSKKLLLSDSGFYLCAWIKEVNTEAFFGQGTRLTVV.

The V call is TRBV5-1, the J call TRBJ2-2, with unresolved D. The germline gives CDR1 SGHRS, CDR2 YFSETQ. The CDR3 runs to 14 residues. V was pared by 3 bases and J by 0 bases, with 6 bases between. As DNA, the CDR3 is TGCGCCAGCAGCTCCAGGCCGAACACCGGGGAGCTGTTTTTT. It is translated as CASSSRPNTGELFF.

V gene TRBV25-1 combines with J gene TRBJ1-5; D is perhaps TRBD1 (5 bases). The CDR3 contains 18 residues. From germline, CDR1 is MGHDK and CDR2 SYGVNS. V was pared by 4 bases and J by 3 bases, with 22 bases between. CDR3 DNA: TGTGCCAGCAGTGCCACCCCCACAGGAAAGGGGCTCAATCAGCCCCAGCATTTT. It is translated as CASSATPTGKGLNQPQHF.

The CDR3 loop reads CASSQPRTGFPGELFF. The CDR3 region has the DNA TGCGCCAGCAGCCAACCGCGGACAGGGTTCCCCGGGGAGCTGTTTTTT. V and J are TRBV5-1 and TRBJ2-2; 8 bases fit TRBD1. The CDR3 sequence is 16 residues long. The germline V gene has CDR1 SGHRS and CDR2 YFSETQ. Germline trimming cut 4 bases from V and 6 bases from J; bases unmatched to any gene: 11.

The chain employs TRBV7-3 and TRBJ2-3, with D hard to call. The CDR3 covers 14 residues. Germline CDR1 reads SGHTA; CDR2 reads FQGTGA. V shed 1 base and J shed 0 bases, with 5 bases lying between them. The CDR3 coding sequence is TGTGCCAGCAGCTTAAATCCAAGCACAGATACGCAGTATTTT. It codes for CASSLNPSTDTQYF.

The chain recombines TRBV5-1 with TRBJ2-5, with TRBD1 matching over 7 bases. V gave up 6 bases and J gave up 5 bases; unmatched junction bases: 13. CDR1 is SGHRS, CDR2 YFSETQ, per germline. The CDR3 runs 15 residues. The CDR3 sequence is CASTLTRQGKETQYF. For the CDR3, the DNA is TGCGCCAGCACCCTTACCCGACAGGGTAAGGAGACCCAGTACTTC.

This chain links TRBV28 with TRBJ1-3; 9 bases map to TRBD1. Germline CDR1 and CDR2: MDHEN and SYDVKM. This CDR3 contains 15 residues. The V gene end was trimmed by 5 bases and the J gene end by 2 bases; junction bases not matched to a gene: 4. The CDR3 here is CASSGGQGTGNTIYF. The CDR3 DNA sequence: TGTGCCAGCAGTGGCGGACAGGGGACTGGAAACACCATATATTTT. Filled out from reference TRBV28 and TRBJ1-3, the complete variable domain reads DVKVTQSSRYLVKRTGEKVFLECVQDMDHENMFWYRQDPGLGLRLIYFSYDVKMKEKGDIPEGYSVSREKKERFSLILESASTNQTSMYLCASSGGQGTGNTIYFGEGSWLTVV.

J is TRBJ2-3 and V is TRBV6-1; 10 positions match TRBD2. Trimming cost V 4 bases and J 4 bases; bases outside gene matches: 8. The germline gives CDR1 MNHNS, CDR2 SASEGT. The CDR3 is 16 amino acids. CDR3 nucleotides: TGTGCCAGCAGTGTGGCTAGCGGGAGTAGGGCAGATACGCAGTATTTT. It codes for CASSVASGSRADTQYF.

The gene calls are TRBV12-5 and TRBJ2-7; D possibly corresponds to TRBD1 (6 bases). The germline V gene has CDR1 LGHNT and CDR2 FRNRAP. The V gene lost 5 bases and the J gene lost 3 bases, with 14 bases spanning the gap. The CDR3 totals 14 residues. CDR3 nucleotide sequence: TGTGCTAGTGGTCCGACAGGCACTTACTACGAGCAGTACTTC. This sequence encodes CASGPTGTYYEQYF.

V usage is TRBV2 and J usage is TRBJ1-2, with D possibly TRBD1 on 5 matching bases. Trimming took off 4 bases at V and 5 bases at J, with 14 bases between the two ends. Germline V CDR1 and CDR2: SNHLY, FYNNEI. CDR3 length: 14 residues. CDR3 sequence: CASSGVRDWYGYTF. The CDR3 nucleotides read TGTGCCAGCAGTGGGGTCAGGGATTGGTATGGCTACACCTTC.

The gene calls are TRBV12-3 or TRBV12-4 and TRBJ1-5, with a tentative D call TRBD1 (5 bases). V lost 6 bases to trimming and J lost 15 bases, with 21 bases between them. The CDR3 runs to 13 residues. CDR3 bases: TGTGCCAGCAGCTCACAGGAGTTTGGGGTACGGCATTTT. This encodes CASSSQEFGVRHF.

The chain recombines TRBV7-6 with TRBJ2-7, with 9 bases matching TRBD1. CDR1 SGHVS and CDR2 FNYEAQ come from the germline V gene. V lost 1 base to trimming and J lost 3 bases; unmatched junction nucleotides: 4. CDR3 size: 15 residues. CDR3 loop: CASSLDHRGLYEQYF. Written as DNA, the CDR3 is TGTGCCAGCAGCTTAGACCACAGGGGGCTCTACGAGCAGTACTTC.

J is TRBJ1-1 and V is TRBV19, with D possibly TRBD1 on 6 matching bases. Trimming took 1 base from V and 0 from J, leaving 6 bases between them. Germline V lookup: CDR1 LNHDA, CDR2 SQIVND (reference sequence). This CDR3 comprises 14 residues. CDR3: CASSIGQVNTEAFF. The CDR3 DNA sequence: TGTGCCAGTAGTATAGGACAGGTGAACACTGAAGCTTTCTTT.

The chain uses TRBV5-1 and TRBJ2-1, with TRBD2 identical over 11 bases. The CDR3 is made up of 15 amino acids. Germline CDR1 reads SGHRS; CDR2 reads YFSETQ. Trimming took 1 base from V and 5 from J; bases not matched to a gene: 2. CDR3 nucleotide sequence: TGCGCCAGCAGCTTGCAACTAGCGGGGGACAATGAGCAGTTCTTC. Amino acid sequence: CASSLQLAGDNEQFF.

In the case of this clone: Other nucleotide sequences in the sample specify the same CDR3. CDR3 coding DNA: TGTGCCAGCAGCTCGACTAGCGGCTACGAGCAGTACTTC. Translation: CASSSTSGYEQYF. This chain joins TRBV7-6 and TRBJ2-7, with 9 bases lining up with TRBD2. V was pared by 4 bases and J by 3 bases, with 1 base of the junction left unmatched. Germline CDR1 and CDR2: SGHVS and FNYEAQ. The CDR3 contains 13 residues. The complete variable domain, with remaining parts taken from reference TRBV7-6 and TRBJ2-7, reads GAGVSQSPRYKVTKRGQDVALRCDPISGHVSLYWYRQALGQGPEFLTYFNYEAQQDKSGLPNDRFSAERPEGSISTLTIQRTEQRDSAMYRCASSSTSGYEQYFGPGTRLTVT.

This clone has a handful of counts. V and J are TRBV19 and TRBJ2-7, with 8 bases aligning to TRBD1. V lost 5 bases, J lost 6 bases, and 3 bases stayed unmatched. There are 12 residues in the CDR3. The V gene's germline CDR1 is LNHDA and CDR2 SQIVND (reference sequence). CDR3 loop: CASSFTGGEQYF. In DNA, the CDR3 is TGTGCCAGTAGTTTTACAGGGGGCGAGCAGTACTTC. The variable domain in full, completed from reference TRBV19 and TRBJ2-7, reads DGGITQSPKYLFRKEGQNVTLSCEQNLNHDAMYWYRQDPGQGLRLIYYSQIVNDFQKGDIAEGYSVSREKKESFPLTVTSAQKNPTAFYLCASSFTGGEQYFGPGTRLTVT.

DNA for the CDR3: TGTGCCATCAGGGCGGACAGGGGGTCCGTCTATGGCTACACCTTC. Protein: CAIRADRGSVYGYTF. The genes are TRBV10-3 and TRBJ1-2; 10 bases align to TRBD1. This CDR3 is built from 15 residues. Germline V CDR1 and CDR2: ENHRY, SYGVKD. Trimming cost V 6 bases and J 4 bases; bases outside gene matches: 8.